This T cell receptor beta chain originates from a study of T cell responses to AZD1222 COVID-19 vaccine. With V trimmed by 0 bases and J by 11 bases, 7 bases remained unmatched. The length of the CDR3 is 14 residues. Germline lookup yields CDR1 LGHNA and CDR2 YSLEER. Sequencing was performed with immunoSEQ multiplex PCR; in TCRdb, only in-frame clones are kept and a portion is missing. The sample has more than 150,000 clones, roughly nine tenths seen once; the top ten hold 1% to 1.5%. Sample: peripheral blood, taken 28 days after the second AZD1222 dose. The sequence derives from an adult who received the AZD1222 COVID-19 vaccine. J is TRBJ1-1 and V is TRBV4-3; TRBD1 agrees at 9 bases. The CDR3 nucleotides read TGCGCCAGCAGCCAAGATCAGGGGACAGGGAGGGCTTTCTTT. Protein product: CASSQDQGTGRAFF.